The TCR beta chain described here comes from a study of TET2 disruption in CD19-targeted CAR T cells. Treatment indicated: autologous CTL019 cells: CD19 CAR with 4-1BB and CD3 zeta domains. TCRdb's copy holds only in-frame clones and misses some; the assay was immunoSEQ multiplex PCR. Its table lists under 30,000 clones. Worth noting for this clone: What it binds is not known. The read gets to within 3 residues of the CDR3 end, and the germline J gene fills in the rest.

The CDR3 contains 13 residues. The germline V gene has CDR1 SGHTA and CDR2 FQGTGA. This chain joins TRBV7-3 and TRBJ1-2; D may be TRBD1 (5 bases). The sample in question was CD8- CAR+ T cells sorted from cultured blood T cells, obtained for CD19 CAR T cell therapy. Specified subset: CD8-negative CAR-positive T cells from the infusion product. This sequence originates from a man between 65 and 79 years old with chronic lymphocytic leukemia. This chain's CDR3 is CASSLFRGYDYTF. Partial CDR3 DNA: TGTGCCAGCAGCTTGTTTAGGGGCTACGAC.